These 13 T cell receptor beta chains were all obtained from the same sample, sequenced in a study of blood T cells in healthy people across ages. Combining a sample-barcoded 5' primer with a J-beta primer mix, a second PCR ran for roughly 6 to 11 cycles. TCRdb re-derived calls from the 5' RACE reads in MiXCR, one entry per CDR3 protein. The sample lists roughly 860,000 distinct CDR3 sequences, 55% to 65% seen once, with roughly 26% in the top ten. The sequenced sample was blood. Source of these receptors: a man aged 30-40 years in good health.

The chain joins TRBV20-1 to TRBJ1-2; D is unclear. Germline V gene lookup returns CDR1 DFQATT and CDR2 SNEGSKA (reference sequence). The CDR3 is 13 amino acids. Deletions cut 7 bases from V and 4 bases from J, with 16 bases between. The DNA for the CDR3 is TGCAGTGTTCACTACACGGCCTCCTATGGCTACACCTTC. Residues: CSVHYTASYGYTF.

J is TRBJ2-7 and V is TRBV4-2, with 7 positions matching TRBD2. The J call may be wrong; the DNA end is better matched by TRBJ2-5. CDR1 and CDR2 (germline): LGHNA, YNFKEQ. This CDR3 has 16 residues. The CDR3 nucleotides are TGTGCCAGCAGCCTCCGGGAAGCGGGGATGGGAGAGACCCAGTACTTC. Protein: CASSLREAGMGETQYF.

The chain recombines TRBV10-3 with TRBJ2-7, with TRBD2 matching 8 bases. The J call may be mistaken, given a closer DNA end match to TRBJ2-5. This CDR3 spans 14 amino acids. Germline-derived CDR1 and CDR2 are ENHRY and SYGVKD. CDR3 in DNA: TGTGCCATCAGTCCTTCCAGCGGGGGTGAGACCCAGTACTTC. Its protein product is CAISPSSGGETQYF.

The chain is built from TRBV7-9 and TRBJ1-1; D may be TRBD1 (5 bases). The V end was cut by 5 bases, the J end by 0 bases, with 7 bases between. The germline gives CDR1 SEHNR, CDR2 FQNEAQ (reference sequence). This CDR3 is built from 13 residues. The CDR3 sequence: CASSKGMNTEAFF. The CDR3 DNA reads TGTGCCAGCAGCAAGGGGATGAACACTGAAGCTTTCTTT.

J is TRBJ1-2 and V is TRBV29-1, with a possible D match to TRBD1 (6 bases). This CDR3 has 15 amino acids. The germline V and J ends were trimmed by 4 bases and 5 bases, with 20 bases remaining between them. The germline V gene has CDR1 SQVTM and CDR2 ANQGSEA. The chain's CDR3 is CSVATTGKSLYGYTF. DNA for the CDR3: TGCAGCGTTGCCACGACAGGAAAGTCCCTATATGGCTACACCTTC.

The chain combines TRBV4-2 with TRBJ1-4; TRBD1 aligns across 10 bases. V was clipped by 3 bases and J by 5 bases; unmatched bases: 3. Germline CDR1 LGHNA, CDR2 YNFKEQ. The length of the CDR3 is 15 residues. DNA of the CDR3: TGTGCCAGCAGCCAGATGGGACAGGGGAATGAAAAACTGTTTTTT. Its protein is CASSQMGQGNEKLFF.

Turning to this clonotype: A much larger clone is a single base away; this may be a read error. As DNA, the CDR3 is TGCAGGGCGGGACAGGCGGACACTGAAGCTTTCTTT. The encoded protein is CRAGQADTEAFF. The chain couples TRBV20-1 to TRBJ1-1; 8 bases match TRBD1. Germline V gives CDR1 DFQATT, CDR2 SNEGSKA (reference sequence). The CDR3 spans 12 residues.

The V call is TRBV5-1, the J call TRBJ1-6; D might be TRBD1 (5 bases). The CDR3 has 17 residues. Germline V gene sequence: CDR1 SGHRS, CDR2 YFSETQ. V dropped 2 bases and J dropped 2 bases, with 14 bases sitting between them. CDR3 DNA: TGCGCCAGCAGCTTAGAAGGGGATGTTACCTATAATTCACCCCTCCACTTT. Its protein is CASSLEGDVTYNSPLHF.

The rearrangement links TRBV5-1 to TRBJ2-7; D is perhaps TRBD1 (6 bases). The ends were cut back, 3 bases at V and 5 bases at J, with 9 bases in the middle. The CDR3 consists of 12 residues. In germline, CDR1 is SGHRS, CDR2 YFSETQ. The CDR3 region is CASSYRVDEQYF. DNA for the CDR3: TGCGCCAGCAGCTACAGGGTCGACGAGCAGTACTTC.

CDR3 loop: CASHTTGVLRPQHF. CDR3 DNA: TGTGCCAGCCACACCACAGGGGTCTTACGGCCCCAGCATTTT. The chain uses TRBV6-4 and TRBJ1-5; 7 bases line up with TRBD1. Germline CDR1 is MRHNA and CDR2 is SNTAGT. This CDR3 contains 14 residues. J was trimmed by 9 bases and V by 8 bases; bases with no gene match: 13.

The CDR3 DNA reads TGCGCCAGCAGCTTAGAACAGGGGAGCACAGATACGCAGTATTTT. Translation gives CASSLEQGSTDTQYF. The genes are TRBV5-1 and TRBJ2-3; 7 nucleotides align to TRBD1. Germline-derived CDR1 and CDR2 are SGHRS and YFSETQ. V lost 2 bases, J lost 0 bases, and 3 bases stayed unmatched. CDR3 length: 15 residues.

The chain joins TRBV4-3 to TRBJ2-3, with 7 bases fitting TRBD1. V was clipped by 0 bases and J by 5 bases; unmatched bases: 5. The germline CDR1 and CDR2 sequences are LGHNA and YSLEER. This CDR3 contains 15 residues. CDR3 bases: TGCGCCAGCAGCCAAGATACAGGGGTTGGAGATACGCAGTATTTT. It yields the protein CASSQDTGVGDTQYF.

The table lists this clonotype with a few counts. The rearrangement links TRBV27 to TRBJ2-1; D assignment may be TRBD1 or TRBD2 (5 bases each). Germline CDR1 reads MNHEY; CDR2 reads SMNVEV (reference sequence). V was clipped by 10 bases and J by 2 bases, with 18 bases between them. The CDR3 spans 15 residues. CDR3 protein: CATDEARGPYNEQFF. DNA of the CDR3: TGTGCCACCGACGAAGCGAGGGGACCCTACAATGAGCAGTTCTTC.